This T cell receptor beta chain was identified in a study of cytomegalovirus exposure and HLA in healthy donors. General observations from the study: The study listed some 160 cytomegalovirus-associated TCR beta chains.

Sequencing used immunoSEQ multiplex PCR; TCRdb keeps in-frame clones, though not all of them. The table lists 150,000 to 200,000 clones, roughly nine tenths of them singletons. Germline V gene sequence: CDR1 MNHNS, CDR2 SASEGT. The CDR3 has 14 amino acids. The V gene lost 2 bases and the J gene lost 6 bases, with 11 bases spanning the gap. This clone was seen once. Its antigen remains unidentified. The donors were members of the approximately 120-subject validation cohort (separate from the approximately 670-subject first cohort). This sequence was found in a man aged 18-30 years in good health and CMV-seropositive. Sample: PBMCs. The J gene is TRBJ1-5, the V gene TRBV6-1; D may be TRBD1 (5 bases). The CDR3 is CASSEWGGAQPQHF. DNA of the CDR3: TGTGCCAGCAGTGAATGGGGGGGAGCTCAGCCCCAGCATTTT.